These T cell receptor beta chains were read from a single sample in a study of CD8 T cells in ankylosing spondylitis. TCRdb recomputed calls from the 5' RACE reads with MiXCR, one row per CDR3 protein. Found here are about 330,000 distinct CDR3 sequences, roughly 8% of them singletons; the top ten hold 14% to 15%. Sequencing used blood, either unsorted or a sorted T cell fraction (not recorded which). The receptor source for this set is a male donor with ankylosing spondylitis. CDR3s include the opening cysteine and the closing phenylalanine or tryptophan. D genes are given only for firm matches. Expanded clones get a size class; other rows say once, few or many, or leave the size out.

>few|TRBV24-1|.|TRBJ1-5
CATSRPGPGQPQHF
TGTGCCACCAGCCGCCCAGGGCCAGGTCAGCCCCAGCATTTT
>few|TRBV4-1|.|TRBJ2-2
CASSQDLWRVGLTAGAGELFF
TGCGCCAGCAGCCAAGATTTATGGCGGGTAGGGCTAACAGCAGGGGCCGGGGAGCTGTTTTTT
>many|TRBV28|.|TRBJ1-5
CASSLSQEPQHF
TGTGCCAGCAGTTTATCTCAGGAGCCCCAGCATTTT
>.|TRBV12-3/TRBV12-4|.|TRBJ1-6
CASSLSVGSPLHF
TGTGCCAGCAGTTTATCGGTTGGATCACCCCTCCACTTT
>many|TRBV4-1|.|TRBJ2-7
CASSPRVYYEQYF
TGCGCCAGCAGCCCACGGGTCTACTACGAGCAGTACTTC
>.|TRBV29-1|TRBD1|TRBJ2-7
CSVLLGQQISYEQYF
TGCAGCGTCCTGCTGGGACAGCAAATCTCCTACGAGCAGTACTTC
>.|TRBV15|TRBD2|TRBJ2-3
CATSRDGLAGSDTQYF
TGTGCCACCAGCAGAGATGGGCTAGCGGGATCAGATACGCAGTATTTT
>many|TRBV9|.|TRBJ2-3
CASSKEVDTQYF
TGTGCCAGCAGCAAAGAAGTAGATACGCAGTATTTT
>many|TRBV20-1|.|TRBJ2-7
CSADSDSTYEQYF
TGCAGTGCTGACAGTGACTCCACCTACGAGCAGTACTTC
>.|TRBV4-1|.|TRBJ1-2
CASSQDPDPSRSYTF
TGCGCCAGCAGCCAAGATCCGGACCCGTCTAGAAGCTACACCTTC
>many|TRBV3-1|TRBD1|TRBJ2-7
CASRPTGAGPHEQYF
TGTGCCAGCAGACCGACAGGGGCAGGTCCCCACGAGCAGTACTTC
>few|TRBV7-9|TRBD1|TRBJ2-7
CASSRDRGSFSYEQYF
TGTGCCAGCAGCCGGGACAGGGGCTCGTTCTCCTACGAGCAGTACTTC
>few|TRBV10-1|.|TRBJ2-1
CASGQYNEQFF
TGCGCCAGCGGCCAGTACAATGAGCAGTTCTTC
>.|TRBV9|.|TRBJ2-1
CASNPYRSSYNEQFF
TGTGCCAGCAACCCCTACAGGAGCTCCTACAATGAGCAGTTCTTC
>.|TRBV6-5|.|TRBJ2-4
CASSYIVGGGKNIQYF
TGTGCCAGCAGTTACATTGTCGGGGGAGGCAAAAACATTCAGTACTTC
>.|TRBV7-3|TRBD2|TRBJ2-2
CASSSLAGVPGELFF
TGTGCCAGCAGCTCCCTAGCGGGAGTCCCCGGGGAGCTGTTTTTT
>few|TRBV27|.|TRBJ2-7
CASRPGHLYEQYF
TGTGCCAGCAGGCCGGGACACCTCTACGAGCAGTACTTC
>.|TRBV15|.|TRBJ1-1
CATRRTGGETEAFF
TGTGCCACCAGACGGACCGGGGGGGAAACTGAAGCTTTCTTT
>few|TRBV20-1|TRBD2|TRBJ2-7
CSARVPNSGRADEQYF
TGCAGTGCTAGAGTACCGAATAGCGGGAGGGCCGACGAGCAGTACTTC
>.|TRBV28|.|TRBJ1-1
CASSRDRGLFTEAFF
TGTGCCAGCAGCCGCGACAGAGGGCTTTTCACTGAAGCTTTCTTT